This TCR beta chain was profiled in a study of T cell responses to AZD1222 COVID-19 vaccine. Overall study context: Second-dose timings of about 4 or about 12 weeks were pooled.

On this clone itself: Its matching antigen is unknown.

The method was immunoSEQ multiplex PCR; TCRdb's version includes in-frame clones alone and lacks a portion of them. The sample gives around 130,000 clones, 70% to 90% of which show up once; roughly 12% is in the top ten. CDR3 length equals 15 residues. V lost 5 bases, J lost 7 bases, and 20 bases lay in between. Germline CDR1 reads SEHNR; CDR2 reads FQNEAQ (reference sequence). Regarding the study as a whole: Nearly half of spike-specific TCRs reportedly target unmutated variant regions. White British ancestry dominated among donors, who included more females, and clonal diversity was possibly underestimated.

This clonotype was sampled from an adult in good health. The chain combines TRBV7-9 with TRBJ1-1; tentatively, D is TRBD1 (6 bases). Sample: peripheral blood, taken on day 0 of AZD1222 vaccination. The chain's CDR3 is CASSHTRGGEFEAFF. Written as DNA, the CDR3 is TGTGCCAGCAGCCATACCCGAGGGGGGGAGTTTGAAGCTTTCTTT.